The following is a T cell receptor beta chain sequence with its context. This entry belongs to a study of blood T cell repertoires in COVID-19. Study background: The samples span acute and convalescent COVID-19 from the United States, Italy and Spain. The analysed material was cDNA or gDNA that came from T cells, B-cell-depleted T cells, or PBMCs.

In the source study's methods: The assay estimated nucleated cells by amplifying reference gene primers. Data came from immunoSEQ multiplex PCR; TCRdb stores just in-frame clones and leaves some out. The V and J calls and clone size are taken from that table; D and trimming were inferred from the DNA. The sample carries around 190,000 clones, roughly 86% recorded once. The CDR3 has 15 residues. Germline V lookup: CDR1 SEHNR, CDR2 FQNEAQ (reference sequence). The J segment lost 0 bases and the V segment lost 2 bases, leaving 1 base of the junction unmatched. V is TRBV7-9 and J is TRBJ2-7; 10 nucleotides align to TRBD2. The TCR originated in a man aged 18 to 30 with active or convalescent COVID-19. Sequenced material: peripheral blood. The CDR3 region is CASSLRTSGSYEQYF. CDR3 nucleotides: TGTGCCAGCAGCTTAAGGACTAGCGGCTCCTACGAGCAGTACTTC.